These 10 T cell receptor beta chains came from one sample sequenced in a study of Graves' ophthalmopathy and Graves' hyperthyroidism. RNA transcripts were the template, and TCR beta CDR3 regions were amplified from them. Second-round multiplex PCR came after first-round RT-PCR with HTBI primers. TCRdb used MiXCR to reprocess the multiplex PCR reads, holding one entry per CDR3 protein. The sample carries about 700,000 distinct CDR3 sequences, 35% to 45% recorded once. Sequenced: peripheral blood. The origin of the receptors is an adult man with Graves' ophthalmopathy.

V gene TRBV7-2 combines with J gene TRBJ1-4, with 7 bases fitting TRBD1. Germline values: CDR1 SGHTA, CDR2 FQGNSA. The CDR3 sequence is 15 residues long. V dropped 5 bases and J dropped 7; count of bases not matched to a gene: 10. CDR3 DNA sequence: TGTGCCAGCAGCGGATCCGGGACAGCGAGTGAAAAACTGTTTTTT. Translated, it gives CASSGSGTASEKLFF.

This clonotype was seen repeatedly, ten times or more. The CDR3 protein is CASSLYNTGELFF. The CDR3, as DNA: TGTGCCAGCAGCTTGTATAACACCGGGGAGCTGTTTTTT. J is TRBJ2-2 and V is TRBV7-9; D ambiguous. V was trimmed by 3 bases and J by 2 bases, leaving 4 bases between them. The CDR3 contains 13 residues. Germline values: CDR1 SEHNR, CDR2 FQNEAQ (reference sequence).

The V and J genes are TRBV16 and TRBJ1-1; a possible D gene is TRBD1 (5 bases). V lost 2 bases to trimming and J lost 4 bases, with 11 bases between them. The germline V gene encodes CDR1 KGHSY and CDR2 FQNENV. This CDR3 spans 14 amino acids. DNA of the CDR3: TGTGCCAGCAGCCAACGGGGGGAAGGCACTGAAGCTTTCTTT. Translation: CASSQRGEGTEAFF.

Notes on this clonotype: This could be a read error, since a much larger clone is one nucleotide away. The chain couples TRBV20-1 to TRBJ2-2; 7 bases match TRBD1. The CDR3 is 15 amino acids. The V segment lost 7 bases and the J segment 5 bases; nucleotides outside the gene matches: 13. Germline values: CDR1 DFQATT, CDR2 SNEGSKA (reference sequence). This chain's CDR3 is CSVGDRVWWTGELFF. The CDR3 DNA reads as TGCAGTGTCGGCGACAGGGTCTGGTGGACCGGGGAGCTGTTTTTT.

This clonotype came up a few times. The chain uses TRBV9 and TRBJ1-6, with a weak D call TRBD1 (5 bases). The length of the CDR3 is 13 residues. CDR1 is SGDLS and CDR2 is YYNGEE in the germline V gene. Trimming removed 0 bases from V and 8 bases from J, with 6 bases in between. CDR3 DNA: TGTGCCAGCAGCGTAGCGGGGGATTCACCCCTCCACTTT. Its translation is CASSVAGDSPLHF.

In regard to this clonotype: A single base separates this from a much larger clone, so it may be a read error. The V gene is TRBV12-3 or TRBV12-4, the J gene TRBJ1-1; no firm D call. The CDR3 totals 15 residues. V was shortened by 2 bases and J by 4 bases, with 14 bases between the two germline ends. As DNA, the CDR3 is TGTGCCAGCAGTTTACGCGGGGAGAGAGGCACTGAAGCTTTCTTT. As protein: CASSLRGERGTEAFF.

The chain uses TRBV20-1 and TRBJ1-6; the D gene is possibly TRBD1 (5 bases). CDR1 is DFQATT and CDR2 is SNEGSKA in the germline V gene (reference sequence). With 2 bases removed from V and 4 bases from J, the gap between germline ends came to 18 bases. The CDR3 is 17 amino acids. This CDR3 reads CSARSRASLSYNSPLHF. Here the CDR3 DNA reads TGCAGTGCTAGAAGCAGGGCAAGTCTCAGTTATAATTCACCCCTCCACTTT.

This rearrangement joins TRBV11-2 to TRBJ2-7; 12 nucleotides match TRBD1. Germline loops: CDR1 SGHAT, CDR2 FQNNGV. J was trimmed by 3 bases and V by 5 bases; bases with no gene match: 5. CDR3 size: 15 residues. CDR3 sequence (DNA): TGTGCCAGCAGCGGCGGGACAGGGGGCAGCTACGAGCAGTACTTC. This gives the protein CASSGGTGGSYEQYF.

This clonotype was counted ten times or more. This CDR3 is CATTSYGPTDSNQPQHF. The CDR3 DNA reads as TGTGCCACCACCTCATATGGCCCGACGGATAGCAATCAGCCCCAGCATTTT. The gene calls are TRBV15 and TRBJ1-5; no reliable D call. Trimming took off 7 bases at V and 0 bases at J, with 19 bases between the two ends. This CDR3 region has 17 residues. Germline V CDR1 and CDR2: LNHNV, YYDKDF (reference sequence).

The chain joins TRBV11-3 to TRBJ1-1, with D possibly matching TRBD1 (5 bases). Trimming took off 3 bases at V and 4 bases at J, with 18 bases between the two ends. This CDR3 region has 16 residues. Germline CDR1 and CDR2: SGHNT and YENEEA. CDR3 protein: CASSFGLGASFTEAFF. DNA of the CDR3: TGTGCCAGCAGCTTCGGTCTAGGGGCATCTTTCACTGAAGCTTTCTTT.